This TCR beta chain is from a study of cytomegalovirus exposure and HLA in healthy donors. Researchers ran the PCR with 60 Vbeta and 13 Jbeta primers. The method was immunoSEQ multiplex PCR; TCRdb's version includes in-frame clones alone and lacks a portion of them. The sample comprises 150,000 to 200,000 clones, less than 90% of which are singletons, and approximately 2% rests with the top ten. The germline CDR1 and CDR2 sequences are MNHEY and SMNVEV (reference sequence). CDR3 length: 20 residues. V was pared by 6 bases and J by 0 bases, with 24 bases between. The receptor was isolated from a woman in her late teens or twenties in good health and CMV-seronegative. This chain joins TRBV27 and TRBJ2-6; D is ambiguous. Sequenced sample: PBMCs. The CDR3 loop reads CASSPLIIRNSPSGANVLTF. The DNA of the CDR3 is TGTGCCAGCAGCCCTCTTATAATCAGGAATTCCCCCTCTGGGGCCAACGTCCTGACTTTC.